This TCR beta chain was obtained from a study of blood T cell repertoires in COVID-19. Study as a whole: PBMCs, B-cell-depleted T cells, or T cells provided the cDNA or gDNA that made up the material.

Germline loops: CDR1 LNHNV, CDR2 YYDKDF (reference sequence). Trimming pared 0 bases from V and 2 bases from J, leaving 20 bases between. This CDR3 is built from 18 residues. Using immunoSEQ multiplex PCR, the repertoire was profiled, and TCRdb retains in-frame clones only, with some absent. This table holds around 68,000 clones, more than 65% found once. This chain uses TRBV15 with TRBJ2-7, with a possible D match to TRBD1 (7 bases). The sequence derives from a woman between 50 and 59 years old with acute or convalescent COVID-19. Input material: peripheral blood. The CDR3 DNA reads TGTGCCACCAGCAGAGATCTAATAGGGGGGACAGAGACCTACGAGCAGTACTTC. It translates to CATSRDLIGGTETYEQYF.